One and the same sample provided the 19 T cell receptor beta chains below, sequenced in a study of cytomegalovirus exposure and HLA in healthy donors. The PCR used 60 Vbeta and 13 Jbeta primers. This table comes from immunoSEQ multiplex PCR, and its TCRdb copy is limited to in-frame clones, with some not included. This sample has fewer than 60,000 clones, with approximately 80% found just once. Sequencing used PBMCs. The receptors were gathered from a man between 50 and 59 years old in good health and CMV-seronegative.

The chain is built from TRBV6-1 and TRBJ2-5, with a possible D match to TRBD1 (5 bases). The germline gives CDR1 MNHNS, CDR2 SASEGT. Between the trimmed V and J ends, which lost 4 bases and 5 bases, there was a span of 11 bases. The CDR3 totals 13 residues. As DNA, the CDR3 is TGTGCCAGCAGTGGCGACAGTTCGGAGACCCAGTACTTC. It translates to CASSGDSSETQYF.

The chain has TRBV5-1 and TRBJ2-6; D remains unclear. Germline V gives CDR1 SGHRS, CDR2 YFSETQ. Trimming removed 0 bases from V and 0 bases from J, with 4 bases in between. The CDR3 is made up of 15 amino acids. The CDR3 nucleotides read TGCGCCAGCAGCTTGGCAGACTCTGGGGCCAACGTCCTGACTTTC. It encodes CASSLADSGANVLTF.

This chain joins TRBV6-6 and TRBJ1-1; 7 positions agree with TRBD1. V shed 4 bases, J shed 1 base, and the junction held 3 bases outside the gene matches. The germline CDR1 and CDR2 sequences are MNHNY and SVGAGI (reference sequence). This CDR3 comprises 14 residues. CDR3 nucleotide sequence: TGTGCCAGCAGTTCGACAGGGAAGAACACTGAAGCTTTCTTT. The encoded protein is CASSSTGKNTEAFF.

The rearrangement uses TRBV15 and TRBJ2-5; D is possibly TRBD2 (5 bases). V was pared by 1 base and J by 2 bases, with 8 bases between. CDR1 is LNHNV, CDR2 YYDKDF, per germline (reference sequence). The CDR3 contains 14 residues. CDR3 loop: CATSRGPGQETQYF. CDR3 nucleotide sequence: TGTGCCACCAGCAGAGGGCCGGGGCAAGAGACCCAGTACTTC.

This clone was detected only a few times. The genes are TRBV14 and TRBJ1-3; no firm D call. The CDR3 is made up of 14 amino acids. The germline V gene encodes CDR1 SGHDN and CDR2 FVKESK. V was trimmed by 0 bases and J by 4 bases, leaving 7 bases between them. The CDR3 DNA sequence: TGTGCCAGCAGCCAAGATTATTCGGGAAACACCATATATTTT. Its protein product is CASSQDYSGNTIYF.

This chain links TRBV5-1 with TRBJ2-2, with D possibly matching TRBD1 (6 bases). V was pared by 3 bases and J by 7 bases, with 19 bases between. The CDR3 sequence is 16 residues long. Germline V gives CDR1 SGHRS, CDR2 YFSETQ. CDR3 sequence reads: CASSSQGAGLVGELFF. In nucleotides, the CDR3 is TGCGCCAGCAGCTCACAGGGCGCGGGTCTGGTCGGGGAGCTGTTTTTT. The full variable domain, in which reference TRBV5-1 and TRBJ2-2 provide the parts outside the CDR3, is KAGVTQTPRYLIKTRGQQVTLSCSPISGHRSVSWYQQTPGQGLQFLFEYFSETQRNKGNFPGRFSGRQFSNSRSEMNVSTLELGDSALYLCASSSQGAGLVGELFFGEGSRLTVL.

The chain carries TRBV5-1 and TRBJ2-1, with D perhaps matching TRBD1 (6 bases). Trimming left V 3 bases short and J 7 bases short, with 17 bases between. From germline, CDR1 is SGHRS and CDR2 YFSETQ. This CDR3 is 15 amino acids long. Written as DNA, the CDR3 is TGCGCCAGCAGCTCCTTGGGGGACACAGCAAATGAGCAGTTCTTC. Protein product: CASSSLGDTANEQFF.

The rearrangement links TRBV13 to TRBJ1-2; maybe TRBD1 (6 bases). The V end was cut by 5 bases, the J end by 1 base, with 11 bases between. The CDR3 has 14 amino acids. The germline gives CDR1 PRHDT, CDR2 FYEKMQ (reference sequence). CDR3 sequence: CASSGEDSNYGYTF. Written as DNA, the CDR3 is TGTGCCAGCAGCGGAGAGGACAGTAACTATGGCTACACCTTC.

V is TRBV5-1 and J is TRBJ2-1, with 7 bases lining up with TRBD2. CDR3 size: 14 residues. J lost 1 base, V lost 4 bases, and 2 bases had no gene match. Germline V gene lookup returns CDR1 SGHRS and CDR2 YFSETQ. DNA of the CDR3: TGCGCCAGCAGCCGAGCGGGATCCTACAATGAGCAGTTCTTC. This encodes CASSRAGSYNEQFF.

The V and J genes are TRBV30 and TRBJ2-3; 13 bases line up with TRBD2. In germline, CDR1 is GTSNPN, CDR2 SVGIG (reference sequence). The V segment lost 6 bases and the J segment 4 bases; nucleotides outside the gene matches: 4. The length of the CDR3 is 14 residues. The CDR3 here is CACRLAGGADTQYF. Written as DNA, the CDR3 is TGTGCCTGCCGACTAGCGGGGGGAGCAGATACGCAGTATTTT. The whole variable domain, filled in from reference TRBV30 and TRBJ2-3, reads SQTIHQWPATLVQPVGSPLSLECTVEGTSNPNLYWYRQAAGRGLQLLFYSVGIGQISSEVPQNLSASRPQDRQFILSSKKLLLSDSGFYLCACRLAGGADTQYFGPGTRLTVL.

The chain recombines TRBV9 with TRBJ2-5; 8 positions match TRBD1. Germline lookup yields CDR1 SGDLS and CDR2 YYNGEE. This CDR3 is 15 amino acids long. V gave up 4 bases and J gave up 5 bases; unmatched junction bases: 10. The CDR3 reads CASSSRTGRAETQYF. The CDR3 nucleotides are TGTGCCAGCAGCTCACGGACAGGGCGGGCGGAGACCCAGTACTTC.

The chain couples TRBV5-1 to TRBJ2-7; TRBD1 is a possible D gene (6 bases). The germline gives CDR1 SGHRS, CDR2 YFSETQ. The CDR3 runs to 13 residues. The V gene lost 4 bases and the J gene lost 6 bases, with 14 bases spanning the gap. CDR3 coding DNA: TGCGCCAGCAGCGCATCCTTAGGGGGCGAGCAGTACTTC. Its translation: CASSASLGGEQYF.

The chain uses TRBV6-4 and TRBJ2-1; D gene uncertain. CDR3 length: 13 residues. CDR1 is MRHNA and CDR2 is SNTAGT in the germline V gene. The V end lost 3 bases, the J end lost 5 bases, and 8 bases lay between the germline ends. The CDR3 here is CASSESVNNEQFF. CDR3 coding DNA: TGTGCCAGCAGTGAGTCAGTAAACAATGAGCAGTTCTTC.

There are a few counts of this clone. This chain links TRBV6-6 with TRBJ1-2; 8 bases fit TRBD1. This CDR3 contains 14 residues. V was pared by 6 bases and J by 4 bases, with 7 bases of the junction left unmatched. CDR1 and CDR2 from the germline V gene are MNHNY and SVGAGI (reference sequence). The CDR3 here is CASSADRGGYGYTF. The CDR3, as DNA: TGTGCCAGCAGCGCTGACAGGGGAGGCTATGGCTACACCTTC.

V and J are TRBV6-5 and TRBJ1-4; D remains unclear. V was clipped by 3 bases and J by 8 bases, with 4 bases between them. This CDR3 comprises 11 residues. CDR1 and CDR2 from the germline V gene are MNHEY and SVGAGI. The CDR3 coding sequence is TGTGCCAGCAGTTATCGGGAAAAACTGTTTTTT. Residues: CASSYREKLFF.

This clone showed up just once. This chain uses TRBV9 with TRBJ1-1; a weak D match, TRBD1 (6 bases). The CDR3 is 15 amino acids. Germline CDR1 is SGDLS and CDR2 is YYNGEE. With 0 bases removed from V and 0 bases from J, the gap between germline ends came to 9 bases. In DNA, the CDR3 is TGTGCCAGCAGCGTAGCAGACAGGATGAACACTGAAGCTTTCTTT. It is translated as CASSVADRMNTEAFF.

On this clone: An end of the junction does not agree with germline; a read error may underlie this. The CDR3 is CASSSDRGGQPRHF. DNA for the CDR3: TGTGCCAGCAGTTCGGACAGGGGAGGCCAGCCCCGGCATTTT. The V and J genes are TRBV2 and TRBJ1-5, with 9 bases lining up with TRBD1. The CDR3 is made up of 14 amino acids. Germline assignment: CDR1 SNHLY and CDR2 FYNNEI.

J is TRBJ2-2 and V is TRBV6-6, with 7 bases aligning to TRBD1. The CDR3 spans 16 residues. V dropped 5 bases and J dropped 0; count of bases not matched to a gene: 6. The V gene's germline CDR1 is MNHNY and CDR2 SVGAGI (reference sequence). The CDR3 here is CASSHPTGTNTGELFF. CDR3 in DNA: TGTGCCAGCAGTCACCCGACAGGGACGAACACCGGGGAGCTGTTTTTT.

V is TRBV2 and J is TRBJ1-2, with 12 positions matching TRBD1. Germline lookup yields CDR1 SNHLY and CDR2 FYNNEI. V dropped 7 bases and J dropped 7; count of bases not matched to a gene: 13. This CDR3 has 16 residues. The CDR3 bases are TGTGCCAGCAATCCACCGGGACAGGGGGCGAGTTTTGGCTACACCTTC. Amino acids: CASNPPGQGASFGYTF. Full variable domain (outside the CDR3, taken from reference TRBV2 and TRBJ1-2): EPEVTQTPSHQVTQMGQEVILRCVPISNHLYFYWYRQILGQKVEFLVSFYNNEISEKSEIFDDQFSVERPDGSNFTLKIRSTKLEDSAMYFCASNPPGQGASFGYTFGSGTRLTVV.